These 14 T cell receptor beta chains were all obtained from the same sample, sequenced in a study of cytomegalovirus exposure and HLA in healthy donors (dated by TCRdb to the late 2010s). Libraries came from the immunoSEQ multiplex PCR assay. For the multiplex PCR, a mixture combining 60 forward primers for TCR Vbeta segments and 13 reverse primers for TCR Jbeta segments was used. TCRdb retrieved this table from immuneACCESS and kept in-frame rearrangements only. Not all clones are present; in checked studies, unresolved V genes account for under half, and no reason is known for the remainder. The sample table lists 100,000 to 130,000 clones, around two thirds of them with a count of one. Jointly, the top ten make up less than 15% of the sample. Material for sequencing was PBMCs. The receptor set was obtained from a woman aged 40-49 years in good health and CMV-seropositive.

Written as DNA, the CDR3 is TGCAGCGTTGAAGTCAGGACAGGGGGCGTGGACATTCAGTACTTC. Its translation: CSVEVRTGGVDIQYF. The chain links TRBV29-1 to TRBJ2-4, with 11 bases identical to TRBD1. CDR1 and CDR2 from the germline V gene are SQVTM and ANQGSEA. The CDR3 runs to 15 residues. V lost 1 base to trimming and J lost 8 bases; unmatched junction nucleotides: 7.

This clone came up a few times. J is TRBJ2-2 and V is TRBV4-2, with D possibly matching TRBD1 (7 bases). V dropped 0 bases and J dropped 7 bases, with 18 bases sitting between them. Looked up from germline, CDR1 is LGHNA and CDR2 is YNFKEQ. The CDR3 extends over 17 amino acids. CDR3 in DNA: TGTGCCAGCAGCCAAGATTGGGGCGGGACAGCAGGCGGGGAGCTGTTTTTT. The encoded protein is CASSQDWGGTAGGELFF.

The V gene is TRBV10-3, the J gene TRBJ2-5, with D maybe TRBD2 (7 bases). This CDR3 comprises 15 residues. Trimming took 7 bases from V and 4 from J, leaving 19 bases between them. Germline V gene lookup returns CDR1 ENHRY and CDR2 SYGVKD. The CDR3 loop is CAITLSTGRAETQYF. The CDR3 DNA is TGTGCCATCACCTTGTCCACAGGGAGGGCAGAGACCCAGTACTTC.

The V and J genes are TRBV11-1 and TRBJ2-5; D is unclear. CDR1 is SGHAT and CDR2 is FQDESV in the germline V gene (reference sequence). This CDR3 has 12 residues. Between the trimmed V and J ends, which lost 6 bases and 5 bases, there was a span of 10 bases. The CDR3 is CASRSRSETQYF. CDR3 nucleotide sequence: TGTGCCAGCAGGTCTCGTAGCGAGACCCAGTACTTC.

The J gene is TRBJ1-1, the V gene TRBV2; 7 positions agree with TRBD1. The V gene end was trimmed by 7 bases and the J gene end by 1 base; junction bases not matched to a gene: 6. The CDR3 runs 14 residues. The germline CDR1 and CDR2 sequences are SNHLY and FYNNEI. CDR3 in amino acids: CASKRGQRNTEAFF. The DNA for the CDR3 is TGTGCCAGCAAACGGGGACAGAGGAACACTGAAGCTTTCTTT.

The chain uses TRBV27 and TRBJ1-4, with D perhaps matching TRBD1 (6 bases). The CDR3 sequence is 14 residues long. CDR1 is MNHEY, CDR2 SMNVEV, per germline (reference sequence). Between the trimmed V and J ends, which lost 6 bases and 7 bases, there was a span of 15 bases. The CDR3 reads CASSSTTGFEKLFF. Written as DNA, the CDR3 is TGTGCCAGCAGCTCCACTACAGGGTTTGAAAAACTGTTTTTT.

The chain is built from TRBV19 and TRBJ1-5; no definite D call. The CDR3 consists of 15 residues. Germline CDR1 is LNHDA and CDR2 is SQIVND (reference sequence). V was shortened by 7 bases and J by 5 bases, with 18 bases between the two germline ends. The DNA for the CDR3 is TGTGCCAGTATCCCGCCTGGCGGGGTTTATCAGCCCCAGCATTTT. As protein: CASIPPGGVYQPQHF.

The chain is built from TRBV25-1 and TRBJ2-2, with TRBD1 matching over 8 bases. Looked up from germline, CDR1 is MGHDK and CDR2 is SYGVNS. This CDR3 has 15 amino acids. The J segment lost 0 bases and the V segment lost 8 bases, leaving 5 bases of the junction unmatched. DNA of the CDR3: TGTGCCAGCGTAGGACAGGGCGCGAACACCGGGGAGCTGTTTTTT. Its protein is CASVGQGANTGELFF.

This clone came up a few times. The chain uses TRBV28 and TRBJ2-3; D is ambiguous. This CDR3 contains 13 residues. CDR1 and CDR2 from the germline V gene are MDHEN and SYDVKM. V was trimmed by 7 bases and J by 1 base, leaving 9 bases between them. CDR3: CASTFAGTDTQYF. The DNA of the CDR3 is TGTGCCAGCACCTTCGCGGGCACAGATACGCAGTATTTT.

This clone was seen more than once but under ten times. V is TRBV6-1 and J is TRBJ2-2, with 9 bases that match TRBD1. Germline assignment: CDR1 MNHNS and CDR2 SASEGT. Unmatched junction bases numbered 6, after V lost 4 bases and J lost 6 bases. The CDR3 spans 15 residues. The CDR3 bases are TGTGCCAGCAGTGTACAACAGGGGGCGCCCGGGGAGCTGTTTTTT. Amino acids: CASSVQQGAPGELFF.

The V gene is TRBV7-9, the J gene TRBJ2-1, with 7 bases matching TRBD1. V shed 6 bases, J shed 3 bases, and the junction held 2 bases outside the gene matches. CDR3 length equals 13 residues. Germline CDR1 and CDR2: SEHNR and FQNEAQ (reference sequence). The CDR3 reads CASSSGGYNEQFF. The CDR3 DNA sequence: TGTGCCAGCAGTTCAGGGGGCTACAATGAGCAGTTCTTC.

J is TRBJ2-1 and V is TRBV7-9; possibly TRBD1 for D (5 bases). Germline V lookup: CDR1 SEHNR, CDR2 FQNEAQ (reference sequence). CDR3 length: 14 amino acids. The V end lost 5 bases, the J end lost 4 bases, and 12 bases lay between the germline ends. CDR3 sequence reads: CASSRGEWYNEQFF. The CDR3 DNA reads TGTGCCAGCAGCAGGGGCGAATGGTACAATGAGCAGTTCTTC.

The J gene is TRBJ1-3, the V gene TRBV18; 7 bases fit TRBD1. The CDR3 runs to 15 residues. Trimming at V came to 2 bases and at J to 3 bases, leaving 4 bases not matched to a gene. Germline loops: CDR1 KGHSH, CDR2 LQKENI. CDR3 in amino acids: CASSPTGTDGNTIYF. The DNA for the CDR3 is TGTGCCAGCTCACCAACCGGGACAGATGGAAACACCATATATTTT.

The chain has TRBV19 and TRBJ1-5; D unclear. The CDR3 length is 13 residues. CDR1 and CDR2 from the germline V gene are LNHDA and SQIVND (reference sequence). Trimming left V 1 base short and J 6 bases short, with 7 bases between. The CDR3 bases are TGTGCCAGTAGTATAGCCCTCAGTCAGCCCCAGCATTTT. It codes for CASSIALSQPQHF.